The entry below describes one T cell receptor beta chain. Germline CDR1 reads MNHEY; CDR2 reads SMNVEV (reference sequence). The V end was cut by 4 bases, the J end by 0 bases, with 10 bases between. CDR3 size: 15 residues. These data come from a study of shared clonotypes between healthy human individuals. Study background: The composition of the donors was a couple of women and a few men aged 18 to 49.

Genomic DNA belonging to each subset was distributed in equal measure over several immunoSEQ plates. For unsorted PBMC, about 290 ng DNA per replicate equaled roughly 30,000 T cell genomes. Original processing notes: ImmunoSEQ yielded junction-only sequences lacking quality scores, so filtering differed. Clones were sequenced by immunoSEQ multiplex PCR, and TCRdb holds only the in-frame ones, with some missing. The V and J calls and the clone size are those of that table, but D and trimming were determined from the DNA. The sample records about 490,000 clones, 79% being singletons. Input material: PBMCs. The clonotype originates from a woman between 40 and 55 years old in good health. Some clones in this sample may be carry-over from other donors' samples. The gene calls are TRBV27 and TRBJ1-5, with D tentatively TRBD1 (5 bases). The CDR3 here is CASSSRQHSNQPQHF. For the CDR3, the DNA is TGTGCCAGCAGTTCGAGACAGCATAGCAATCAGCCCCAGCATTTT.